Given below is one TCR beta chain in context. Its target is not known. The data were taken from a study of cytomegalovirus exposure and HLA in healthy donors. Study-wide results and caveats: Many donors shared some public TCRs, even though most TCR sequences were rare. In the 95 to 150 validation repertoires, approximately 94% of cluster scores exceeded 0, per a later analysis.

The CDR3 sequence is 14 residues long. Trimming took 3 bases from V and 0 from J, leaving 7 bases between them. CDR1 is SNHLY and CDR2 is FYNNEI in the germline V gene. The repertoire was sequenced with immunoSEQ multiplex PCR; TCRdb's copy has only in-frame clones and lacks some. The sample has 190,000 or so clones; approximately 84% are singletons. The rearrangement links TRBV2 to TRBJ2-3; no reliable D call. The sample consisted of PBMCs. The clonotype comes from a woman in her late teens or twenties in good health and CMV-seropositive. This CDR3 reads CASSDATSTDTQYF. CDR3 DNA: TGTGCCAGCAGTGATGCAACTAGCACAGATACGCAGTATTTT.